The 30 T cell receptor beta chains presented below share a single source sample, sequenced in a study of vaccination effects on CD4 cells after COVID-19. Before sequencing, viral peptide pools were used by the ViraFEST assay to expand antigen-specific CD4+ T cells. After less than 11 days in culture, the CD4+ T cells were isolated. Subjects were given two BNT162b2 or mRNA-1273 vaccine doses. The table came from immunoSEQ multiplex PCR; TCRdb's copy has only in-frame clones and leaves some out. The sample records around 20,000 clones, 76% being singletons. The antigens for these receptors are not known. This sample comprised CD4+ T cells from PBMCs cultured with HCoV-229E spike peptides, obtained after COVID-19 vaccination. All receptors derive from a human donor who received a COVID-19 vaccine.

This chain uses TRBV7-9 with TRBJ1-1, with TRBD1 as a possible D gene (6 bases). The CDR3 loop spans 17 amino acids. Looked up from germline, CDR1 is SEHNR and CDR2 is FQNEAQ (reference sequence). Trimming removed 5 bases at V and 1 base at J, with 20 bases between. The DNA of the CDR3 is TGTGCCAGCAGCCTCCTCGGTGGGGGGGCAAGGAACACTGAAGCTTTCTTT. It specifies CASSLLGGGARNTEAFF.

CDR3 residues: CASSPFSGASSYNEQFF. For the CDR3, the DNA is TGTGCCAGCAGCCCCTTCTCAGGCGCGAGCTCCTACAATGAGCAGTTCTTC. This chain joins TRBV27 and TRBJ2-1; D not certain. Germline values: CDR1 MNHEY, CDR2 SMNVEV (reference sequence). The length of the CDR3 is 17 residues. V lost 6 bases and J lost 0, with 18 bases in between.

The chain recombines TRBV20-1 with TRBJ1-2; D gene unclear. Germline V lookup: CDR1 DFQATT, CDR2 SNEGSKA (reference sequence). The ends were cut back, 5 bases at V and 2 bases at J, with 3 bases in the middle. The CDR3 has 10 amino acids. CDR3 in DNA: TGCAGTGCTCCCAACTATGGCTACACCTTC. Translating it yields CSAPNYGYTF.

The chain uses TRBV9 and TRBJ1-3; no clear D gene. Germline CDR1 and CDR2: SGDLS and YYNGEE. V lost 0 bases to trimming and J lost 4 bases, with 5 bases between them. This CDR3 is built from 13 residues. The CDR3: CASSVDEGNTIYF. CDR3 bases: TGTGCCAGCAGCGTAGATGAGGGAAACACCATATATTTT. Based on the CDR3 plus reference TRBV9 and TRBJ1-3, the full variable domain is DSGVTQTPKHLITATGQRVTLRCSPRSGDLSVYWYQQSLDQGLQFLIQYYNGEERAKGNILERFSAQQFPDLHSELNLSSLELGDSALYFCASSVDEGNTIYFGEGSWLTVV.

In this sample, this clone turned up once. J is TRBJ2-5 and V is TRBV5-4; TRBD2 might be the D (5 bases). The germline V gene has CDR1 SGHNT and CDR2 YYREEE (reference sequence). Trimming took off 0 bases at V and 3 bases at J, with 21 bases between the two ends. The CDR3 runs to 18 residues. The CDR3 sequence: CASSLESAFWERKETQYF. The CDR3 DNA sequence: TGTGCCAGCAGCTTGGAATCCGCCTTCTGGGAGAGAAAAGAGACCCAGTACTTC.

The chain uses TRBV18 and TRBJ2-6; weak D call: TRBD1 (5 bases). V lost 1 base, J lost 2 bases, and 6 bases lay in between. The CDR3 is made up of 15 amino acids. Germline CDR1 KGHSH, CDR2 LQKENI. DNA for the CDR3: TGTGCCAGCTCACCACAGACAGCTGGGGCCAACGTCCTGACTTTC. Its translation: CASSPQTAGANVLTF.

This chain uses TRBV21-1 with TRBJ1-5. TRBV21-1 is an annotated pseudogene. The CDR3 has 15 residues. CDR3 sequence: CASSKSYGNHQPQHF. Written as DNA, the CDR3 is TGTGCCAGCAGCAAAAGTTACGGGAACCATCAGCCCCAGCATTTT.

The CDR3 DNA follows: TGTGCCAGTAGTATCCCCAACAGGGGTGGAGAGACCCAGTACTTC. This encodes CASSIPNRGGETQYF. V gene TRBV19 combines with J gene TRBJ2-5; 7 bases match TRBD1. The CDR3 consists of 15 residues. The V and J ends lost 3 bases and 4 bases, in that order; junction bases with no gene match: 8. Germline V gene lookup returns CDR1 LNHDA and CDR2 SQIVND (reference sequence). The complete variable domain, with remaining parts taken from reference TRBV19 and TRBJ2-5, reads DGGITQSPKYLFRKEGQNVTLSCEQNLNHDAMYWYRQDPGQGLRLIYYSQIVNDFQKGDIAEGYSVSREKKESFPLTVTSAQKNPTAFYLCASSIPNRGGETQYFGPGTRLLVL.

The CDR3 reads CASSLNVGGGAGEQFF. DNA of the CDR3: TGTGCCAGCAGTTTGAACGTCGGCGGGGGGGCCGGTGAGCAGTTCTTC. The rearrangement joins TRBV6-5 to TRBJ2-1, with 9 bases that match TRBD2. The CDR3 sequence is 16 residues long. V gave up 4 bases and J gave up 9 bases; unmatched junction bases: 13. The germline V gene has CDR1 MNHEY and CDR2 SVGAGI.

This clone was counted only a few times. This rearrangement joins TRBV7-9 to TRBJ1-1; possible D gene TRBD1, 6 bases. V lost 5 bases and J 4 bases, leaving 17 bases between the germline ends. There are 15 residues in the CDR3. CDR1 is SEHNR and CDR2 is FQNEAQ in the germline V gene (reference sequence). Written as DNA, the CDR3 is TGTGCCAGCAGCCTCCAGACAGGTCGAAGCACTGAAGCTTTCTTT. Residues: CASSLQTGRSTEAFF.

This clone showed up just once. The chain carries TRBV30 and TRBJ1-2; D may be TRBD1 (6 bases). V lost 3 bases, J lost 5 bases, and 16 bases lay in between. CDR1 and CDR2 (germline): GTSNPN, SVGIG (reference sequence). CDR3 size: 14 residues. CDR3 bases: TGTGCCTGGAGAGTCCGTGAAGGGGGGTATGGCTACACCTTC. Translated: CAWRVREGGYGYTF.

The chain has TRBV5-6 and TRBJ2-7; 14 bases match TRBD2. Germline V gene lookup returns CDR1 SGHDT and CDR2 YYEEEE. This CDR3 comprises 16 residues. V dropped 4 bases and J dropped 12; count of bases not matched to a gene: 15. The CDR3: CASSPRLAGGPRYPYF. The CDR3, as DNA: TGTGCCAGCAGCCCAAGACTAGCGGGAGGGCCAAGGTATCCGTACTTC.

This clone was seen only a few times. The CDR3 sequence: CAISDPRGPGDEQYF. DNA for the CDR3: TGTGCCATCAGTGACCCCCGCGGTCCAGGGGACGAGCAGTACTTC. The rearrangement uses TRBV10-3 and TRBJ2-7; D is perhaps TRBD1 (6 bases). The CDR3 extends over 15 amino acids. CDR1 is ENHRY and CDR2 is SYGVKD in the germline V gene. Trimming cost V 3 bases and J 5 bases, with 17 bases left between them.

This chain links TRBV28 with TRBJ1-3, with D unresolved. Germline V gene data show CDR1 as MDHEN and CDR2 as SYDVKM. The V and J ends lost 8 bases and 7 bases respectively, with 6 bases between them. This CDR3 is built from 10 residues. This chain's CDR3 is CASAENTIYF. CDR3 nucleotide sequence: TGTGCCAGCGCTGAGAACACCATATATTTT. The whole variable domain, filled in from reference TRBV28 and TRBJ1-3, reads DVKVTQSSRYLVKRTGEKVFLECVQDMDHENMFWYRQDPGLGLRLIYFSYDVKMKEKGDIPEGYSVSREKKERFSLILESASTNQTSMYLCASAENTIYFGEGSWLTVV.

The J gene is TRBJ2-3, the V gene TRBV11-2, with 7 bases identical to TRBD2. The CDR3 runs to 16 residues. The germline gives CDR1 SGHAT, CDR2 FQNNGV. Trimming removed 5 bases from V and 3 bases from J; junction bases left unmatched: 11. CDR3 sequence (DNA): TGTGCCAGCAGCCGAGGGGCGGGGGAAGGGACAGATACGCAGTATTTT. Protein: CASSRGAGEGTDTQYF.

The genes are TRBV19 and TRBJ2-4; TRBD1 might be the D (5 bases). The CDR3 sequence is 15 residues long. The germline CDR1 and CDR2 sequences are LNHDA and SQIVND (reference sequence). With 0 bases removed from V and 3 bases from J, the gap between germline ends came to 9 bases. The CDR3 protein is CASSIDAGHKNIQYF. The CDR3 DNA reads as TGTGCCAGTAGTATAGATGCAGGACACAAAAACATTCAGTACTTC.

Only one count was recorded for this clone. The chain recombines TRBV5-4 with TRBJ2-3, with D perhaps TRBD1 or TRBD2 (5 bases each). V was trimmed by 1 base and J by 0 bases, leaving 12 bases between them. The germline gives CDR1 SGHNT, CDR2 YYREEE (reference sequence). This CDR3 comprises 16 residues. CDR3: CASSLQYRDSTDTQYF. The CDR3 nucleotides read TGTGCCAGCAGCTTGCAGTACCGGGACAGCACAGATACGCAGTATTTT.

The chain is built from TRBV28 and TRBJ2-5; maybe TRBD1 (6 bases). The CDR3 totals 12 residues. Germline V gene lookup returns CDR1 MDHEN and CDR2 SYDVKM. Trimming removed 7 bases at V and 4 bases at J, with 10 bases between. In nucleotides, the CDR3 is TGTGCCAGCAACGGACAGAGAGAGACCCAGTACTTC. It encodes CASNGQRETQYF.

V is TRBV7-9 and J is TRBJ2-7; tentatively, D is TRBD2 (5 bases). Germline CDR1 reads SEHNR; CDR2 reads FQNEAQ (reference sequence). The CDR3 totals 13 residues. V shed 1 base and J shed 2 bases, with 6 bases lying between them. The CDR3 here is CASSLVGAYEQYF. The CDR3 DNA reads as TGTGCCAGCAGCTTAGTCGGGGCCTACGAGCAGTACTTC. Full variable domain (rest looked up from reference TRBV7-9 and TRBJ2-7): DTGVSQNPRHKITKRGQNVTFRCDPISEHNRLYWYRQTLGQGPEFLTYFQNEAQLEKSRLLSDRFSAERPKGSFSTLEIQRTEQGDSAMYLCASSLVGAYEQYFGPGTRLTVT.

The J gene is TRBJ2-3, the V gene TRBV6-6; 9 bases map to TRBD2. The CDR3 length is 16 residues. Germline CDR1 MNHNY, CDR2 SVGAGI (reference sequence). V trimming: 2 bases; J trimming: 6 bases; junction bases outside the gene matches: 9. CDR3 sequence reads: CASSYQGGGGPDTQYF. The DNA of the CDR3 is TGTGCCAGCAGTTACCAGGGCGGGGGGGGCCCGGATACGCAGTATTTT.

The V gene is TRBV4-2, the J gene TRBJ2-3; TRBD2 matches at 7 bases. CDR3 length equals 15 residues. Germline assignment: CDR1 LGHNA and CDR2 YNFKEQ. Germline trimming cut 1 base from V and 3 bases from J; bases unmatched to any gene: 4. For the CDR3, the DNA is TGTGCCAGCAGCCAAGTCGAGGGAGGGACAGATACGCAGTATTTT. Its translation: CASSQVEGGTDTQYF.

The V call is TRBV12-1, the J call TRBJ2-1. TRBV12-1 is a known pseudogene. The CDR3 spans 14 residues. CDR3 DNA: TGTGCCAGCAGTTGCAGGGGGGGGTCCGGTGAGCAGTTCTTC. Its translation is CASSCRGGSGEQFF.

DNA of the CDR3: TGTGCCAGCAGCCAAGCTCCAACCGGGAATAACAATGAGCAGTTCTTC. Translated, it gives CASSQAPTGNNNEQFF. The chain carries TRBV3-1 (or the pseudogene TRBV3-2) and TRBJ2-1; TRBD2 might be the D (5 bases). Germline V gene data show CDR1 as LGHDT and CDR2 as YNNKEL (reference sequence). V lost 1 base, J lost 5 bases, and 15 bases lay in between. CDR3 length equals 16 residues.

Details on this clone: The junction departs from germline at one end; a sequencing error may be responsible. This sequence joins TRBV7-2 and TRBJ2-7; unclear D gene. This CDR3 has 13 amino acids. The germline gives CDR1 SGHTA, CDR2 FQGNSA. CDR3 region: CASSLGGRLDAHF. CDR3 coding DNA: TGTGCCAGCAGCTTAGGAGGTCGTCTAGACGCGCACTTC.

This clone was picked up one time. The rearrangement joins TRBV21-1 to TRBJ1-1; the table's D call, TRBD1, has no DNA check behind it. TRBV21-1 is tagged as a pseudogene. This CDR3 region has 15 residues. Here the CDR3 DNA reads TGTGCCAGCAGCGAACAGGGGGTTAGTAACACTGAAGCTTTCTTT. Its translation: CASSEQGVSNTEAFF.

This clone has a single count. This chain connects TRBV7-9 to TRBJ1-2, with D unresolved. Germline V lookup: CDR1 SEHNR, CDR2 FQNEAQ (reference sequence). The CDR3 is 17 amino acids. Trimming left V 0 bases short and J 2 bases short, with 16 bases between. CDR3: CASSLAGDPENNYGYTF. Here the CDR3 DNA reads TGTGCCAGCAGCTTAGCGGGAGATCCGGAGAACAACTATGGCTACACCTTC. Combining the CDR3 with reference TRBV7-9 and TRBJ1-2 gives the whole variable domain DTGVSQNPRHKITKRGQNVTFRCDPISEHNRLYWYRQTLGQGPEFLTYFQNEAQLEKSRLLSDRFSAERPKGSFSTLEIQRTEQGDSAMYLCASSLAGDPENNYGYTFGSGTRLTVV.

The rearrangement joins TRBV11-3 to TRBJ2-1; the D is unclear. The CDR3 runs to 13 residues. Germline CDR1 is SGHNT and CDR2 is YENEEA. Trimming left V 0 bases short and J 7 bases short, with 7 bases between. The CDR3 DNA follows: TGTGCCAGCAGCTTAGATTCTTCAAATGAGCAGTTCTTC. The encoded protein is CASSLDSSNEQFF.

The chain is built from TRBV5-4 and TRBJ2-5; 9 bases align to TRBD1. Germline V gene lookup returns CDR1 SGHNT and CDR2 YYREEE (reference sequence). Unmatched junction bases numbered 9, after V lost 4 bases and J lost 5 bases. This CDR3 is 15 amino acids long. The CDR3 DNA sequence: TGTGCCAGCAGCCCGAAAGGAGACAGGGGGGAGACCCAGTACTTC. This encodes CASSPKGDRGETQYF.

The chain recombines TRBV7-9 with TRBJ2-1; perhaps TRBD2 as D (6 bases). Per the germline V gene, CDR1 is SEHNR and CDR2 is FQNEAQ (reference sequence). CDR3 size: 15 residues. V shed 3 bases and J shed 5 bases, with 14 bases lying between them. The CDR3 loop is CASSFRLEVDNEQFF. CDR3 bases: TGTGCCAGCAGCTTTCGACTAGAGGTGGACAATGAGCAGTTCTTC.

The V and J genes are TRBV6-1 and TRBJ1-3; D remains ambiguous. Germline V gives CDR1 MNHNS, CDR2 SASEGT. The CDR3 is 16 amino acids. V was shortened by 2 bases and J by 3 bases, with 14 bases between the two germline ends. The CDR3 DNA reads as TGTGCCAGCAGTGAACCCGGGAGAGGTGGTGGAAACACCATATATTTT. This sequence encodes CASSEPGRGGGNTIYF.